The 21 T cell receptor beta chains in this list originate from one sample, sequenced in a study of CD8+CD57+ T cells in acquired aplastic anemia. CDR3 and TCR beta VDJ profiling relied on a genomic DNA template. From the reads, TCRdb called clonotypes with MiXCR, one entry per CDR3 protein. The sample includes roughly 150,000 distinct CDR3 sequences, around half of them seen just once. Sequenced patients had shown CD8+CD57+ cell expansion by flow cytometry. The sequencing input was sorted CD4+, CD8+, or CD8+CD57+ T cells (not recorded which) from PBMCs. These receptor sequences come from a human donor with aplastic anemia.

The chain uses TRBV25-1 and TRBJ1-5, with D maybe TRBD1 (5 bases). V lost 4 bases and J lost 0, with 19 bases in between. The CDR3 is 18 amino acids. Germline CDR1 and CDR2: MGHDK and SYGVNS. CDR3 amino acids: CASSGEGRGMSSNQPQHF. The CDR3 nucleotides are TGTGCCAGCAGTGGGGAGGGGCGCGGGATGAGTAGCAATCAGCCCCAGCATTTT.

CDR3: CASIPAGHHGYTF. CDR3 in DNA: TGTGCCAGTATCCCCGCAGGGCATCATGGCTACACCTTC. The chain employs TRBV19 and TRBJ1-2; D is perhaps TRBD1 (5 bases). The CDR3 consists of 13 residues. Germline-derived CDR1 and CDR2 are LNHDA and SQIVND (reference sequence). With 7 bases removed from V and 6 bases from J, the gap between germline ends came to 15 bases.

This clonotype was picked up many times. V and J are TRBV6-1 and TRBJ1-5; D might be TRBD1 (6 bases). The CDR3 contains 14 residues. Germline V gene lookup returns CDR1 MNHNS and CDR2 SASEGT. The V gene lost 6 bases and the J gene lost 3 bases, with 12 bases spanning the gap. CDR3: CASRGDTDNQPQHF. The CDR3 DNA sequence: TGTGCCAGCAGGGGGGACACCGACAATCAGCCCCAGCATTTT.

There are many counts of this clonotype. The chain has TRBV7-6 and TRBJ2-1, with no clear D. The CDR3 extends over 13 amino acids. Trimming pared 1 base from V and 6 bases from J, leaving 7 bases between. CDR1 is SGHVS, CDR2 FNYEAQ, per germline. The CDR3 is CASSLEDANEQFF. The CDR3 coding sequence is TGTGCCAGCAGCTTAGAAGACGCCAATGAGCAGTTCTTC. The variable domain in full, with the rest retrieved from reference TRBV7-6 and TRBJ2-1, is GAGVSQSPRYKVTKRGQDVALRCDPISGHVSLYWYRQALGQGPEFLTYFNYEAQQDKSGLPNDRFSAERPEGSISTLTIQRTEQRDSAMYRCASSLEDANEQFFGPGTRLTVL.

The rearrangement uses TRBV7-9 and TRBJ2-7; 8 bases match TRBD1. Germline CDR1 SEHNR, CDR2 FQNEAQ (reference sequence). V shed 5 bases, J shed 3 bases, and the junction held 9 bases outside the gene matches. CDR3 size: 15 residues. The CDR3 sequence is CASSVSGTGFYEQYF. In DNA form, the CDR3 reads TGTGCCAGCAGCGTTTCCGGGACAGGATTCTACGAGCAGTACTTC.

This clonotype showed up just a few times. The DNA for the CDR3 is TGTGCCAGCAGCTTAGTGGCTAGCGGGAGCGGGGAGACCCAGTACTTC. Translating it yields CASSLVASGSGETQYF. This chain joins TRBV11-2 and TRBJ2-5, with 10 nucleotides matching TRBD2. This CDR3 contains 16 residues. Germline CDR1 SGHAT, CDR2 FQNNGV. Trimming at V came to 1 base and at J to 5 bases, leaving 7 bases not matched to a gene.

This clonotype came up many times. This rearrangement joins TRBV15 to TRBJ1-2; D is perhaps TRBD1 (5 bases). Trimming left V 3 bases short and J 2 bases short, with 13 bases between. CDR3 size: 15 residues. Germline V gene data show CDR1 as LNHNV and CDR2 as YYDKDF (reference sequence). CDR3: CATSREIGTNYGYTF. In nucleotides, the CDR3 is TGTGCCACCAGCAGGGAGATCGGGACCAACTATGGCTACACCTTC.

The J gene is TRBJ1-2, the V gene TRBV29-1; D not resolved. Deletions cut 2 bases from V and 7 bases from J, with 14 bases between. The CDR3 loop spans 13 amino acids. Germline V gene lookup returns CDR1 SQVTM and CDR2 ANQGSEA. Written as DNA, the CDR3 is TGCAGCGTTGAACCTCCATTACACCTTGGCTACACCTTC. It specifies CSVEPPLHLGYTF.

There are many counts of this clonotype. Here the CDR3 reads CASGPLGLASDTQYF. CDR3 nucleotide sequence: TGTGCCAGCGGCCCCTTGGGACTAGCCTCAGATACGCAGTATTTT. The gene calls are TRBV12-3 or TRBV12-4 and TRBJ2-3; 9 bases match TRBD2. The V segment lost 8 bases and the J segment 4 bases; nucleotides outside the gene matches: 10. The CDR3 is 15 amino acids.

In this sample, this clonotype turned up once. DNA for the CDR3: TGTGCCAGCAGTTACTCGGGCCTCAGCTCCTATAATTCACCCCTCCACTTT. Its protein is CASSYSGLSSYNSPLHF. This chain joins TRBV6-5 and TRBJ1-6, with D uncertain. This CDR3 has 17 amino acids. V gave up 0 bases and J gave up 0 bases, with 9 bases separating them. Germline V gene lookup returns CDR1 MNHEY and CDR2 SVGAGI.

This clonotype was seen many times. The chain employs TRBV19 and TRBJ1-2; D gene ambiguous. The germline V gene encodes CDR1 LNHDA and CDR2 SQIVND (reference sequence). Trimming took off 2 bases at V and 3 bases at J, with 10 bases between the two ends. The CDR3 has 14 amino acids. The CDR3: CASSIPGRYYGYTF. The CDR3 DNA is TGTGCCAGTAGTATACCGGGGAGGTACTATGGCTACACCTTC. The full variable domain, in which reference TRBV19 and TRBJ1-2 provide the parts outside the CDR3, is DGGITQSPKYLFRKEGQNVTLSCEQNLNHDAMYWYRQDPGQGLRLIYYSQIVNDFQKGDIAEGYSVSREKKESFPLTVTSAQKNPTAFYLCASSIPGRYYGYTFGSGTRLTVV.

The rearrangement joins TRBV27 to TRBJ2-5; 14 nucleotides agree with TRBD2. From germline, CDR1 is MNHEY and CDR2 SMNVEV (reference sequence). The CDR3 is made up of 16 amino acids. V lost 1 base and J lost 3; bases outside the gene matches: 1. Here the CDR3 reads CASSLLGLAGEETQYF. The CDR3 DNA is TGTGCCAGCAGTTTATTGGGACTAGCGGGAGAAGAGACCCAGTACTTC.

The J gene is TRBJ2-7, the V gene TRBV29-1; a possible D gene is TRBD1 (5 bases). The V end lost 2 bases, the J end lost 2 bases, and 10 bases lay between the germline ends. The CDR3 is 13 residues long. Germline-derived CDR1 and CDR2 are SQVTM and ANQGSEA. This CDR3 reads CSVEKTDAYEQYF. CDR3 DNA sequence: TGCAGCGTTGAAAAGACAGATGCCTACGAGCAGTACTTC.

The chain couples TRBV2 to TRBJ2-1; D is ambiguous. Germline V gives CDR1 SNHLY, CDR2 FYNNEI. This CDR3 contains 14 residues. The CDR3 DNA sequence: TGTGCAAGTCAAAGTCTTACCTCCTACAATGAGCAGTTCTTC. It translates to CASQSLTSYNEQFF.

This clonotype was seen more than once but under ten times. A read error may explain this, as a much larger clone is one base away. The chain joins TRBV7-8 to TRBJ2-3; D not certain. V lost 4 bases and J 0 bases, leaving 11 bases between the germline ends. CDR1 and CDR2 from the germline V gene are SGHVS and FQNEAQ. The CDR3 consists of 15 residues. The CDR3 protein is CASSSAHLSTDTQYF. In nucleotides, the CDR3 is TGTGCCAGCAGCTCAGCGCACTTGAGCACAGATACGCAGTATTTT.

The J gene is TRBJ1-4, the V gene TRBV25-1, with unresolved D. The CDR3 is 15 residues long. V gave up 4 bases and J gave up 0 bases, with 9 bases separating them. Germline CDR1 and CDR2: MGHDK and SYGVNS. CDR3 sequence reads: CASSVADATNEKLFF. CDR3 in DNA: TGTGCCAGCAGTGTGGCAGACGCAACTAATGAAAAACTGTTTTTT.

This sequence joins TRBV10-3 and TRBJ1-2; TRBD1 agrees at 10 bases. Per the germline V gene, CDR1 is ENHRY and CDR2 is SYGVKD. V trimming: 6 bases; J trimming: 8 bases; junction bases outside the gene matches: 12. This CDR3 has 15 amino acids. This CDR3 is CAIRGTGTGVGGYTF. CDR3 nucleotide sequence: TGTGCCATCAGGGGAACCGGGACAGGGGTCGGGGGCTACACCTTC.

The rearrangement joins TRBV19 to TRBJ2-5, with 10 bases matching TRBD2. Trimming at V came to 6 bases and at J to 3 bases, leaving 7 bases not matched to a gene. This CDR3 has 15 amino acids. Germline values: CDR1 LNHDA, CDR2 SQIVND (reference sequence). The chain's CDR3 is CASSDRGTSEETQYF. Here the CDR3 DNA reads TGTGCCAGTAGCGACCGAGGGACTAGCGAAGAGACCCAGTACTTC.

This clonotype was observed a handful of times. The V gene is TRBV25-1, the J gene TRBJ2-7; possible D gene TRBD1, 6 bases. Germline V gene data show CDR1 as MGHDK and CDR2 as SYGVNS. Trimming removed 2 bases at V and 2 bases at J, with 7 bases between. This CDR3 is built from 13 residues. The CDR3 nucleotides read TGTGCCAGCAGTGAAGGGACACCCTACGAGCAGTACTTC. Residues: CASSEGTPYEQYF.

This clonotype appeared many times. The chain has TRBV10-3 and TRBJ1-1, with D uncertain. V was pared by 4 bases and J by 3 bases, with 12 bases between. Germline CDR1 is ENHRY and CDR2 is SYGVKD. This CDR3 comprises 14 residues. The CDR3 DNA is TGTGCCATCAGTGCCGGCGCAGGCGACACTGAAGCTTTCTTT. Its protein is CAISAGAGDTEAFF.

This chain joins TRBV19 and TRBJ1-2, with 7 bases identical to TRBD1. Germline lookup yields CDR1 LNHDA and CDR2 SQIVND (reference sequence). V shed 8 bases and J 4 bases; nucleotides not matched to a gene: 4. The CDR3 loop spans 12 amino acids. The CDR3 DNA sequence: TGTGCCAGTTGCCGGGACAGCTATGGCTACACCTTC. Translating gives CASCRDSYGYTF.